A selection of T cell receptor beta chains follows, all from one sample in a study of control samples from healthy donors and cancer patients. Here immunoSEQ multiplex PCR was the method, and the copy in TCRdb shows in-frame clones only, minus some. The sample consists of roughly 100,000 clones, around 82% of them appearing once. Sequenced input: blood. All receptors come from a woman between 45 and 60 years old in good health. Both conserved end residues are part of each CDR3. Fields, in order: clone size, V gene, D gene, J gene, CDR3 protein, CDR3 DNA. A D gene is named only where the DNA matches it firmly. Clone size is shown for a subset of rows, as once, few, many or a class of expanded clone.

size: once
V: TRBV11-3
D: NA
J: TRBJ1-6
CDR3: CASSPRTVTNSPLHF
DNA: TGTGCCAGCAGCCCACGGACGGTCACCAATTCACCCCTCCACTTT

size: NA
V: TRBV7-3
D: TRBD1
J: TRBJ2-1
CDR3: CASSLGDRYNEQFF
DNA: TGTGCCAGCAGCTTAGGGGACAGGTACAATGAGCAGTTCTTC

size: NA
V: TRBV7-2
D: NA
J: TRBJ1-1
CDR3: CASSLAGAGTEAFF
DNA: TGTGCCAGCAGCTTAGCGGGGGCCGGGACTGAAGCTTTCTTT

size: NA
V: TRBV18
D: TRBD2
J: TRBJ2-3
CDR3: CASSPFPLLAGGTDTQYF
DNA: TGTGCCAGCTCACCTTTCCCGTTACTAGCGGGGGGCACAGATACGCAGTATTTT

size: NA
V: TRBV27
D: NA
J: TRBJ2-7
CDR3: CASSSTGSYEQYF
DNA: TGTGCCAGCAGTTCGACAGGTTCCTACGAGCAGTACTTC

size: NA
V: TRBV4-1
D: NA
J: TRBJ1-5
CDR3: CASSQEPTNGNQPQHF
DNA: TGCGCCAGCAGCCAAGAACCCACCAATGGGAATCAGCCCCAGCATTTT

size: NA
V: TRBV3-1/TRBV3-2
D: TRBD2
J: TRBJ2-3
CDR3: CASSTPRGSTDTQYF
DNA: TGTGCCAGCAGCACCCCGCGGGGGAGCACAGATACGCAGTATTTT

size: NA
V: TRBV19
D: NA
J: TRBJ2-7
CDR3: CASSANGGTAIFYEQYF
DNA: TGTGCCAGTAGTGCTAACGGGGGGACAGCCATCTTTTACGAGCAGTACTTC

size: NA
V: TRBV9
D: TRBD2
J: TRBJ2-2
CDR3: CARRVGGGGASGELFF
DNA: TGTGCCCGCCGCGTAGGCGGGGGGGGCGCAAGCGGGGAGCTGTTTTTT

size: NA
V: TRBV27
D: NA
J: TRBJ1-5
CDR3: CASSFRSNQPQHF
DNA: TGTGCCAGCAGTTTCAGAAGCAATCAGCCCCAGCATTTT

size: NA
V: TRBV9
D: NA
J: TRBJ2-4
CDR3: CASSVDFSGGYIQYF
DNA: TGTGCCAGCAGCGTAGATTTTTCCGGGGGATACATTCAGTACTTC

size: NA
V: TRBV18
D: NA
J: TRBJ1-6
CDR3: CASSPQGFDSPLHF
DNA: TGTGCCAGCTCACCACAGGGGTTTGATTCACCCCTCCACTTT

size: many
V: TRBV9
D: NA
J: TRBJ2-7
CDR3: CASSIAGTPTDEQYF
DNA: TGTGCCAGCAGCATCGCCGGGACACCGACGGACGAGCAGTACTTC

size: few
V: TRBV20-1
D: NA
J: TRBJ2-1
CDR3: CSASRGGASNEQFF
DNA: TGCAGTGCTAGTAGGGGGGGGGCCTCCAATGAGCAGTTCTTC

size: NA
V: TRBV5-1
D: NA
J: TRBJ1-2
CDR3: CASSLAADTTF
DNA: TGCGCCAGCAGCTTGGCCGCGGACACCACCTTC

size: once
V: TRBV19
D: NA
J: TRBJ2-7
CDR3: CASMDSNAYEQYF
DNA: TGTGCCAGTATGGACAGCAACGCCTACGAGCAGTACTTC

size: NA
V: TRBV11-2
D: NA
J: TRBJ2-7
CDR3: CASSARTFSYEQYF
DNA: TGTGCCAGCAGCGCCCGGACCTTTTCCTACGAGCAGTACTTC

size: NA
V: TRBV6-4
D: TRBD2
J: TRBJ2-5
CDR3: CASSGTSGPQETQYF
DNA: TGTGCCAGCAGTGGGACTAGCGGGCCCCAAGAGACCCAGTACTTC

size: NA
V: TRBV24-1
D: NA
J: TRBJ1-5
CDR3: CATSDSGVLYQPQHF
DNA: TGTGCCACCAGTGATTCAGGCGTTCTATATCAGCCCCAGCATTTT

size: NA
V: TRBV5-6
D: NA
J: TRBJ1-3
CDR3: CASSLWAGNTIYF
DNA: TGTGCCAGCAGCTTGTGGGCTGGAAACACCATATATTTT

size: once
V: TRBV7-2
D: NA
J: TRBJ1-6
CDR3: CASSLEGDINSPLHF
DNA: TGTGCCAGCAGCTTAGAGGGGGACATCAATTCACCCCTCCACTTT

size: NA
V: TRBV7-7
D: TRBD2
J: TRBJ2-2
CDR3: CASSLVPSGNTGELFF
DNA: TGTGCTAGCAGCTTAGTCCCTAGCGGGAACACCGGGGAGCTGTTTTTT

size: NA
V: TRBV19
D: TRBD1
J: TRBJ1-1
CDR3: CASSHIPTGGTEAFF
DNA: TGTGCCAGTAGTCACATCCCTACAGGGGGGACTGAAGCTTTCTTT

size: NA
V: TRBV24-1
D: TRBD2
J: TRBJ2-5
CDR3: CATSDPRTSGTSVRETQYF
DNA: TGTGCCACCAGTGATCCCCGGACTAGCGGGACATCGGTTAGAGAGACCCAGTACTTC

size: NA
V: TRBV6-6
D: TRBD2
J: TRBJ2-1
CDR3: CASSFGTSGGNEQFF
DNA: TGTGCCAGCAGTTTCGGGACTAGCGGGGGGAATGAGCAGTTCTTC

size: NA
V: TRBV2
D: TRBD2
J: TRBJ2-3
CDR3: CASSHNGRADTQYF
DNA: TGTGCCAGCAGTCATAACGGGAGGGCAGATACGCAGTATTTT

size: NA
V: TRBV5-4
D: NA
J: TRBJ2-7
CDR3: CASSLEMAAYEQYF
DNA: TGTGCCAGCAGCTTGGAAATGGCAGCCTACGAGCAGTACTTC

size: NA
V: TRBV27
D: TRBD2
J: TRBJ2-1
CDR3: CASSSMTSGSRNEQFF
DNA: TGTGCCAGCAGTTCAATGACTAGCGGGAGTAGAAATGAGCAGTTCTTC

size: NA
V: TRBV19
D: NA
J: TRBJ1-2
CDR3: CASSSRTDLGYGYTF
DNA: TGTGCCAGTAGTTCCCGGACCGATCTAGGCTATGGCTACACCTTC

size: NA
V: TRBV27
D: TRBD2
J: TRBJ2-7
CDR3: CASSSTGTRRPYEQYF
DNA: TGTGCCAGCAGTAGTACCGGGACTAGACGCCCATACGAGCAGTACTTC

size: NA
V: TRBV20-1
D: NA
J: TRBJ1-1
CDR3: CSARDQWEAFF
DNA: TGCAGTGCTAGAGATCAATGGGAGGCTTTCTTT

size: NA
V: TRBV24-1
D: TRBD1
J: TRBJ2-3
CDR3: CATSDPTGAASGDTQYF
DNA: TGTGCCACCAGTGATCCGACAGGGGCCGCTTCCGGAGATACGCAGTATTTT

size: NA
V: TRBV2
D: NA
J: TRBJ2-1
CDR3: CASRWANEQFF
DNA: TGTGCCAGCAGATGGGCTAATGAGCAGTTCTTC

size: NA
V: TRBV6-6
D: TRBD1
J: TRBJ1-1
CDR3: CASRGAGTGRTEAFF
DNA: TGTGCCAGCAGAGGTGCCGGGACAGGGAGGACTGAAGCTTTCTTT

size: NA
V: TRBV7-8
D: NA
J: TRBJ1-5
CDR3: CASSQQWAYSNQPQHF
DNA: TGTGCCAGCAGCCAACAATGGGCTTATAGCAATCAGCCCCAGCATTTT

size: NA
V: TRBV3-1/TRBV3-2
D: TRBD2
J: TRBJ2-1
CDR3: CASSQDGSGRSYNEQFF
DNA: TGTGCCAGCAGCCAAGATGGGAGCGGGAGATCCTACAATGAGCAGTTCTTC

size: once
V: TRBV28
D: NA
J: TRBJ1-5
CDR3: CASSLLEAAQHF
DNA: TGTGCCAGCAGTTTACTAGAGGCGGCCCAGCATTTT

size: NA
V: TRBV4-3
D: TRBD2
J: TRBJ2-3
CDR3: CASSPSAGGRSDTQYF
DNA: TGCGCCAGCAGCCCCTCAGCGGGGGGGCGGTCAGATACGCAGTATTTT

size: NA
V: TRBV9
D: NA
J: TRBJ2-2
CDR3: CASSVDVGELFF
DNA: TGTGCCAGCAGCGTAGATGTCGGGGAGCTGTTTTTT

size: NA
V: TRBV2
D: TRBD1
J: TRBJ1-1
CDR3: CARKDNGQGGTEAFF
DNA: TGTGCCAGGAAAGATAACGGACAGGGGGGGACTGAAGCTTTCTTT

size: NA
V: TRBV5-5
D: NA
J: TRBJ2-1
CDR3: CASSLIGRGPYNEQFF
DNA: TGTGCCAGCAGCTTGATTGGGAGGGGGCCTTACAATGAGCAGTTCTTC

size: NA
V: TRBV14
D: NA
J: TRBJ1-2
CDR3: CASSPGRNYGYTF
DNA: TGTGCCAGCAGCCCAGGGAGGAACTATGGCTACACCTTC

size: once
V: TRBV7-2
D: NA
J: TRBJ2-1
CDR3: CASSLDISSYNEQFF
DNA: TGTGCCAGCAGTTTGGACATAAGCTCCTACAATGAGCAGTTCTTC

size: NA
V: TRBV24-1
D: TRBD1
J: TRBJ2-1
CDR3: CATSERGLRGEQFF
DNA: TGTGCCACCAGTGAAAGGGGGCTAAGGGGTGAGCAGTTCTTC

size: NA
V: TRBV6-5
D: NA
J: TRBJ1-5
CDR3: CASKLDILSNQPQHF
DNA: TGTGCCAGCAAGCTAGACATCCTTAGCAATCAGCCCCAGCATTTT

size: NA
V: TRBV19
D: TRBD2
J: TRBJ2-1
CDR3: CASSASGGYNEQFF
DNA: TGTGCCAGTAGTGCAAGCGGGGGATACAATGAGCAGTTCTTC

size: NA
V: TRBV28
D: TRBD1
J: TRBJ2-4
CDR3: CASSLSIGTELAKNIQYF
DNA: TGTGCCAGCAGTTTATCAATCGGGACAGAGCTAGCCAAAAACATTCAGTACTTC

size: NA
V: TRBV18
D: TRBD1
J: TRBJ1-2
CDR3: CASSPRTGTGVGYTF
DNA: TGTGCCAGCTCACCTCGAACCGGGACAGGGGTTGGCTACACCTTC

size: NA
V: TRBV19
D: TRBD2
J: TRBJ2-7
CDR3: CASSPLAGGYEQYF
DNA: TGTGCCAGTAGCCCACTAGCGGGAGGCTACGAGCAGTACTTC

size: NA
V: TRBV11-3
D: TRBD2
J: TRBJ2-5
CDR3: CASSLDSGGPGETQYF
DNA: TGTGCCAGCAGCTTAGACTCGGGGGGGCCGGGAGAGACCCAGTACTTC

size: NA
V: TRBV9
D: NA
J: TRBJ2-1
CDR3: CASSVEPQSGYNEQFF
DNA: TGTGCCAGCAGCGTAGAGCCCCAGAGCGGCTACAATGAGCAGTTCTTC

size: NA
V: TRBV19
D: NA
J: TRBJ1-1
CDR3: CASTWVGTEAFF
DNA: TGTGCCAGTACCTGGGTAGGGACTGAAGCTTTCTTT

size: NA
V: TRBV6-2/TRBV6-3
D: NA
J: TRBJ2-5
CDR3: CASSSPPGAAETQYF
DNA: TGTGCCAGCAGCTCCCCTCCGGGGGCTGCAGAGACCCAGTACTTC

size: NA
V: TRBV23-1
D: NA
J: TRBJ1-4
CDR3: CASSQSRLRGEKLFF
DNA: TGCGCCAGCAGTCAGTCCCGGTTAAGAGGGGAAAAACTGTTTTTT

size: NA
V: TRBV9
D: NA
J: TRBJ1-5
CDR3: CASSVTDSNQPQHF
DNA: TGTGCCAGCAGCGTAACAGATAGCAATCAGCCCCAGCATTTT